A single sample is the source of the 9 T cell receptor beta chains below, sequenced in a study of beta chain features in type 1 diabetes. Study findings and constraints: All four CD4+ subsets of Type 1 diabetes patients contained TCRB CDR3s that were moderately but significantly shorter.

Their cognate antigens are unknown. Expressed TCRB transcripts got sequenced, as all isolated RNA was reverse transcribed. Clones were read by immunoSEQ multiplex PCR, and TCRdb kept only the in-frame ones, dropping some. The sample has hundreds of thousands of clones, over 11% seen once. Sequenced input: naive CD4+ T cells from blood. The receptors were gathered from a man aged 25 to 45 with type 1 diabetes.

This clone was seen only a few times. The genes are TRBV29-1 and TRBJ2-2; 14 nucleotides match TRBD2. The germline V gene has CDR1 SQVTM and CDR2 ANQGSEA. V lost 6 bases, J lost 5 bases, and 8 bases stayed unmatched. The length of the CDR3 is 16 residues. As DNA, the CDR3 is TGCAGCGTCACCCCTCGACTAGCGGGAGGGACCGGGGAGCTGTTTTTT. Amino acids: CSVTPRLAGGTGELFF.

The rearrangement links TRBV2 to TRBJ2-7; 11 bases agree with TRBD2. The CDR3 has 14 residues. V was pared by 3 bases and J by 6 bases, with 4 bases of the junction left unmatched. Germline V gene data show CDR1 as SNHLY and CDR2 as FYNNEI. The CDR3 region is CASSEGTSGPEQYF. Here the CDR3 DNA reads TGTGCCAGCAGTGAGGGGACTAGCGGTCCCGAGCAGTACTTC. Variable domain in full (rest from reference TRBV2 and TRBJ2-7): EPEVTQTPSHQVTQMGQEVILRCVPISNHLYFYWYRQILGQKVEFLVSFYNNEISEKSEIFDDQFSVERPDGSNFTLKIRSTKLEDSAMYFCASSEGTSGPEQYFGPGTRLTVT.

The sample holds a few counts of this clone. The chain carries TRBV11-2 and TRBJ2-2; 9 bases are a match to TRBD2. The CDR3 totals 18 residues. J was trimmed by 6 bases and V by 3 bases; bases with no gene match: 14. The germline V gene has CDR1 SGHAT and CDR2 FQNNGV. CDR3 DNA sequence: TGTGCCAGCAGCTTTACCGGAGCTAGCGGGATAGGGGCCGGGGAGCTGTTTTTT. It specifies CASSFTGASGIGAGELFF.

This clone has just a few counts. The genes are TRBV25-1 and TRBJ1-1, with D tentatively TRBD1 (6 bases). Germline V CDR1 and CDR2: MGHDK, SYGVNS. This CDR3 is 17 amino acids long. V shed 8 bases and J shed 1 base, with 23 bases lying between them. The CDR3 DNA is TGTGCCAGCCGTCCCCCCGGGACACCTCCCTGGAACACTGAAGCTTTCTTT. Translation gives CASRPPGTPPWNTEAFF.

The chain combines TRBV28 with TRBJ2-7; 10 bases are a match to TRBD1. Trimming cost V 10 bases and J 7 bases; bases outside gene matches: 7. In germline, CDR1 is MDHEN, CDR2 SYDVKM. The CDR3 runs to 12 residues. The CDR3 spells CATRQGAKEQYF. The CDR3 DNA sequence: TGTGCCACCCGACAGGGGGCGAAGGAGCAGTACTTC.

V and J are TRBV6-4 and TRBJ1-2; D possibly corresponds to TRBD1 (6 bases). The V gene's germline CDR1 is MRHNA and CDR2 SNTAGT. This CDR3 is built from 19 residues. The germline V and J ends were trimmed by 3 bases and 0 bases, with 23 bases remaining between them. The CDR3 protein is CASSDPPRQVDRPNYGYTF. For the CDR3, the DNA is TGTGCCAGCAGTGATCCACCCCGACAGGTTGACCGACCTAACTATGGCTACACCTTC.

This clone came up a few times. The genes are TRBV6-5 and TRBJ2-1, with D possibly TRBD2 on 5 matching bases. CDR3 length equals 14 residues. Germline CDR1 MNHEY, CDR2 SVGAGI. The V gene lost 7 bases and the J gene lost 3 bases, with 13 bases spanning the gap. As DNA, the CDR3 is TGTGCCAGCAAACTAGGTGTAGGCTACAATGAGCAGTTCTTC. Translating gives CASKLGVGYNEQFF.

This clone was observed a handful of times. The rearrangement uses TRBV29-1 and TRBJ2-5; D call uncertain. Gene TRBJ2-7 matches the end of the DNA better, so the J call may be wrong. Germline CDR1 SQVTM, CDR2 ANQGSEA. The CDR3 runs 13 residues. The CDR3 here is CSVESVSDYEQYF. In nucleotides, the CDR3 is TGCAGCGTTGAGAGCGTCTCCGATTACGAGCAGTACTTC.

This clone was seen a few times. The genes are TRBV7-3 and TRBJ2-2, with 8 nucleotides matching TRBD1. V trimming: 5 bases; J trimming: 8 bases; junction bases outside the gene matches: 7. Germline V gene sequence: CDR1 SGHTA, CDR2 FQGTGA. This CDR3 region has 14 residues. The CDR3 nucleotides read TGTGCCAGCAGCCTCGGACAGGGTGCGGGGGAGCTGTTTTTT. Translating gives CASSLGQGAGELFF.